Shown below are 16 T cell receptor beta chains from a single sample sequenced in a study of shared clonotypes between healthy human individuals. Measured with immunoSEQ multiplex PCR; TCRdb has only the in-frame clones, and not every one. The sample holds millions of clones; roughly 91% are singletons and the top ten take around 1.7%. Positively selected for CCR7, the CD45RO-negative cells used as naive CD8 cells excluded terminally differentiated effector memory CD45RA+ cells. The sample comprised naive CD8+ T cells from PBMCs. Receptor source: a man younger than 35 in good health. Some clones in this sample may be carry-over from other donors' samples.

The rearrangement uses TRBV7-9 and TRBJ2-5, with 10 bases fitting TRBD1. Germline CDR1 and CDR2: SEHNR and FQNEAQ (reference sequence). Trimming removed 2 bases from V and 4 bases from J; junction bases left unmatched: 4. The CDR3 has 15 residues. The chain's CDR3 is CASSLPGTGVETQYF. CDR3 in DNA: TGTGCCAGCAGCTTACCCGGGACAGGGGTAGAGACCCAGTACTTC. The full variable domain, its missing parts supplied by reference TRBV7-9 and TRBJ2-5, is DTGVSQNPRHKITKRGQNVTFRCDPISEHNRLYWYRQTLGQGPEFLTYFQNEAQLEKSRLLSDRFSAERPKGSFSTLEIQRTEQGDSAMYLCASSLPGTGVETQYFGPGTRLLVL.

CDR3 region: CASRGGQGGYEQYF. The DNA of the CDR3 is TGCGCCAGCAGAGGAGGACAGGGGGGTTACGAGCAGTACTTC. The chain combines TRBV5-1 with TRBJ2-7; 10 bases fit TRBD1. Germline V CDR1 and CDR2: SGHRS, YFSETQ. The CDR3 sequence is 14 residues long. V was pared by 5 bases and J by 4 bases, with 6 bases of the junction left unmatched. Complete variable domain (other parts from reference TRBV5-1 and TRBJ2-7): KAGVTQTPRYLIKTRGQQVTLSCSPISGHRSVSWYQQTPGQGLQFLFEYFSETQRNKGNFPGRFSGRQFSNSRSEMNVSTLELGDSALYLCASRGGQGGYEQYFGPGTRLTVT.

The V and J genes are TRBV4-3 and TRBJ1-2; 8 bases line up with TRBD1. Germline loops: CDR1 LGHNA, CDR2 YSLEER. CDR3 length: 17 amino acids. Trimming took 0 bases from V and 2 from J; bases not matched to a gene: 8. The CDR3 DNA reads TGCGCCAGCAGCCAAGAAGTGAACGCAGGGGGCAACTATGGCTACACCTTC. Translating gives CASSQEVNAGGNYGYTF.

The chain is built from TRBV4-1 and TRBJ1-1, with D hard to call. Trimming left V 0 bases short and J 3 bases short, with 11 bases between. This CDR3 region has 15 residues. The V gene's germline CDR1 is MGHRA and CDR2 YSYEKL. CDR3 region: CASSQDPRQDTEAFF. CDR3 coding DNA: TGCGCCAGCAGCCAAGATCCCCGGCAGGACACTGAAGCTTTCTTT.

This chain uses TRBV11-1 with TRBJ2-1, with 7 bases lining up with TRBD1. The CDR3 loop spans 15 amino acids. Germline assignment: CDR1 SGHAT and CDR2 FQDESV (reference sequence). With 1 base clipped from V and 4 bases from J, the junction kept 4 bases outside the gene matches. The CDR3 is CASSLEGGAYNEQFF. For the CDR3, the DNA is TGTGCCAGCAGCTTAGAAGGGGGCGCGTACAATGAGCAGTTCTTC.

This sequence joins TRBV5-5 and TRBJ1-1; no definite D call. The CDR3 extends over 15 amino acids. Trimming pared 0 bases from V and 0 bases from J, leaving 9 bases between. Germline-derived CDR1 and CDR2 are SGHKS and YYEKEE (reference sequence). CDR3 sequence: CASSLEQSMNTEAFF. In DNA, the CDR3 is TGTGCCAGCAGCTTGGAGCAGTCCATGAACACTGAAGCTTTCTTT.

The J gene is TRBJ2-1, the V gene TRBV9; perhaps TRBD2 as D (7 bases). CDR1 and CDR2 from the germline V gene are SGDLS and YYNGEE. The CDR3 spans 18 residues. V was shortened by 3 bases and J by 6 bases, with 25 bases between the two germline ends. CDR3 residues: CASSDPRWGRETGNEQFF. The CDR3 DNA sequence: TGTGCCAGCAGCGACCCCCGGTGGGGGCGGGAGACGGGCAATGAGCAGTTCTTC. Full variable domain (missing parts from reference TRBV9 and TRBJ2-1): DSGVTQTPKHLITATGQRVTLRCSPRSGDLSVYWYQQSLDQGLQFLIQYYNGEERAKGNILERFSAQQFPDLHSELNLSSLELGDSALYFCASSDPRWGRETGNEQFFGPGTRLTVL.

This clone was detected a few times. This chain links TRBV19 with TRBJ1-1, with D possibly being TRBD1 (6 bases). CDR1 and CDR2 from the germline V gene are LNHDA and SQIVND (reference sequence). V lost 5 bases, J lost 1 base, and 11 bases lay in between. CDR3 length equals 14 residues. The CDR3 DNA reads TGTGCCAGTAGTCCCTCCAGGGGGAACACTGAAGCTTTCTTT. It specifies CASSPSRGNTEAFF.

This clone was seen just once. The chain joins TRBV30 to TRBJ2-7; TRBD1 is a possible D gene (6 bases). Germline CDR1 is GTSNPN and CDR2 is SVGIG (reference sequence). Trimming took 7 bases from V and 1 from J, leaving 14 bases between them. The CDR3 is 13 residues long. CDR3 region: CAFSGVRSYEQYF. CDR3 DNA sequence: TGTGCCTTCTCAGGGGTGAGGTCCTACGAGCAGTACTTC.

Note on this clone: A much larger clone differs by one base, so this may be a read error. Different DNA sequences within this sample yield the same CDR3. The chain is built from TRBV28 and TRBJ2-7, with unresolved D. This CDR3 is built from 12 residues. Trimming removed 5 bases from V and 0 bases from J, with 5 bases in between. Germline V gene sequence: CDR1 MDHEN, CDR2 SYDVKM. The DNA of the CDR3 is TGTGCCAGCAGTCCCAGCTCCTACGAGCAGTACTTC. As protein: CASSPSSYEQYF.

The rearrangement uses TRBV6-6 and TRBJ2-5, with D perhaps TRBD1 (5 bases). The CDR3 sequence is 14 residues long. Trimming removed 10 bases at V and 2 bases at J, with 17 bases between. Germline V lookup: CDR1 MNHNY, CDR2 SVGAGI (reference sequence). The CDR3 region is CAIGAYRSQETQYF. The CDR3 DNA reads as TGTGCCATAGGGGCATACAGGTCGCAAGAGACCCAGTACTTC.

The chain carries TRBV19 and TRBJ1-2; D is ambiguous. Germline V gene data show CDR1 as LNHDA and CDR2 as SQIVND (reference sequence). The length of the CDR3 is 17 residues. Trimming took off 0 bases at V and 8 bases at J, with 22 bases between the two ends. The CDR3, as DNA: TGTGCCAGTAGTATAGATCTGGAGGGAACCCTTTTTCTCGGCTACACCTTC. Residues: CASSIDLEGTLFLGYTF.

This clone was found once. Within the sample, other DNA sequences also encode this same CDR3. The chain is built from TRBV6-6 and TRBJ1-4, with TRBD1 identical over 11 bases. The trim removed 5 bases at V and 7 bases at J, leaving 9 bases unmatched. Germline-derived CDR1 and CDR2 are MNHNY and SVGAGI (reference sequence). The CDR3 length is 16 residues. CDR3 sequence (DNA): TGTGCCAGCAGTGGGCAGGACAGGGGGCGGTTTGAAAAACTGTTTTTT. Protein product: CASSGQDRGRFEKLFF.

The rearrangement joins TRBV6-5 to TRBJ2-1; D unresolved. The CDR3 loop spans 11 amino acids. V lost 10 bases and J 8 bases, leaving 12 bases between the germline ends. The V gene's germline CDR1 is MNHEY and CDR2 SVGAGI. The CDR3: CATLRIHEQFF. For the CDR3, the DNA is TGTGCCACCCTACGGATCCATGAGCAGTTCTTC.

About this clone itself: This same CDR3 is encoded by further DNA sequences in the sample. This chain joins TRBV28 and TRBJ2-7, with TRBD2 matching 7 bases. The CDR3 consists of 13 residues. Germline V gene lookup returns CDR1 MDHEN and CDR2 SYDVKM. V shed 1 base and J 3 bases; nucleotides not matched to a gene: 0. As DNA, the CDR3 is TGTGCCAGCAGTTTATCTAGCGGCTACGAGCAGTACTTC. Translation gives CASSLSSGYEQYF.

This clone appeared once. The chain combines TRBV27 with TRBJ1-1; D gene ambiguous. V lost 5 bases, J lost 2 bases, and 21 bases lay in between. Germline V gene lookup returns CDR1 MNHEY and CDR2 SMNVEV (reference sequence). The CDR3 covers 17 residues. As DNA, the CDR3 is TGTGCCAGCAGTCCACCCCCCGGGAGGAATATAAACACTGAAGCTTTCTTT. It codes for CASSPPPGRNINTEAFF.